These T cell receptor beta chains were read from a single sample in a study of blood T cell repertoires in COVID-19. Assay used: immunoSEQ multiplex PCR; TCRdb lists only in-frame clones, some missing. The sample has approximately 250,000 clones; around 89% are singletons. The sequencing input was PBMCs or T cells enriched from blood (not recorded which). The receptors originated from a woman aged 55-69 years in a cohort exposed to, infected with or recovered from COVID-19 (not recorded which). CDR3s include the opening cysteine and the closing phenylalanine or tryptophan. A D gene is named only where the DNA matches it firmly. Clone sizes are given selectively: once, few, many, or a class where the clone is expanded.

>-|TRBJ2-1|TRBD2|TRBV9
CASSPGRSGRLNEQFF
TGTGCCAGCAGCCCAGGGAGAAGCGGGAGGCTCAATGAGCAGTTCTTC
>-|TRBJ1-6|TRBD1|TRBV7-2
CASSRTGTGGFSYNSPLHF
TGTGCCAGCAGCCGTACCGGGACAGGGGGGTTCTCCTATAATTCACCCCTCCACTTT
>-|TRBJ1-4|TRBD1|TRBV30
CAWSAGTGYEKLFF
TGTGCCTGGAGTGCCGGGACAGGGTATGAAAAACTGTTTTTT
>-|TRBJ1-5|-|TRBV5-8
CASSFGSQGTQPQHF
TGTGCCAGCAGCTTTGGGTCCCAGGGGACTCAGCCCCAGCATTTT
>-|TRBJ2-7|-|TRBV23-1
CASSHRTGALYEQYF
TGCGCCAGCAGTCATCGAACGGGAGCCCTCTACGAGCAGTACTTC
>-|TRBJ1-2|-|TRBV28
CASSSRVHGYTF
TGTGCCAGCAGTTCCAGGGTGCATGGCTACACCTTC
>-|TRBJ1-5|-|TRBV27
CASSSVQGLSNQPQHF
TGTGCCAGCAGCTCGGTACAGGGATTGAGTAATCAGCCCCAGCATTTT
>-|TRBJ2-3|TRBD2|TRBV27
CASSLFRTTSGATDTQYF
TGTGCCAGCAGTTTATTCCGCACGACTAGCGGGGCGACAGATACGCAGTATTTT
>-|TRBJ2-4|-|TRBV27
CASRPIAKNIQYF
TGTGCCAGCAGGCCTATAGCCAAAAACATTCAGTACTTC
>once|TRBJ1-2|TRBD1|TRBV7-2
CASSLSMDRAGYTF
TGTGCCAGCAGCTTAAGTATGGACAGGGCTGGCTACACCTTC
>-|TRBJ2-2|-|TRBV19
CASSILQTGFPGELFF
TGTGCCAGTAGTATCCTCCAAACAGGGTTCCCCGGGGAGCTGTTTTTT
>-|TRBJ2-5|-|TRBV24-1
CATSDLRAGGKETQYF
TGTGCCACCAGTGATTTGCGGGCAGGGGGGAAAGAGACCCAGTACTTC
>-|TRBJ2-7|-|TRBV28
CASSLEGSSYEQYF
TGTGCCAGCAGTTTGGAAGGGAGCTCCTACGAGCAGTACTTC
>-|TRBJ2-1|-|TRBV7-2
CASSLAPPTYNEQFF
TGTGCCAGCAGCTTAGCCCCCCCGACTTACAATGAGCAGTTCTTC
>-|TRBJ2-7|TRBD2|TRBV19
CASSIDRSGSGSYEQYF
TGTGCCAGTAGTATAGACCGTAGCGGGAGTGGGTCCTACGAGCAGTACTTC
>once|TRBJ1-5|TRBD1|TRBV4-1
CASSQGWTGLNQPQHF
TGCGCCAGCAGCCAAGGATGGACAGGCCTGAATCAGCCCCAGCATTTT
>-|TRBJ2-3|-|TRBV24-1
CATSDPLEDTQYF
TGTGCCACCAGTGATCCTCTAGAAGATACGCAGTATTTT
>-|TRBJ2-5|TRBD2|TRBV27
CASSLSSLAGEIGETQYF
TGTGCCAGCAGTTTATCGAGCTTAGCGGGGGAGATAGGAGAGACCCAGTACTTC
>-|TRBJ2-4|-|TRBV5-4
CASSPQVAPGGQNIQYF
TGTGCCAGCAGCCCCCAAGTGGCACCCGGGGGTCAAAACATTCAGTACTTC
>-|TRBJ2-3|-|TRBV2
CASSVGGGTDTQYF
TGTGCCAGCAGTGTGGGGGGTGGCACAGATACGCAGTATTTT
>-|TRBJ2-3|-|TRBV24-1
CATSDLGQGNTDTQYF
TGTGCCACCAGTGATTTAGGGCAGGGGAACACAGATACGCAGTATTTT
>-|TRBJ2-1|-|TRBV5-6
CASSWRRAFLNEQFF
TGTGCCAGCAGCTGGAGGCGAGCCTTTCTCAATGAGCAGTTCTTC
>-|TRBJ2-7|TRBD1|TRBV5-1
CASSPGRQGTYEQYF
TGCGCCAGCAGCCCGGGCCGACAGGGGACCTACGAGCAGTACTTC
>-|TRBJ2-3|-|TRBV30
CAWMWGHNTDTQYF
TGTGCCTGGATGTGGGGACATAACACAGATACGCAGTATTTT